A single sample is the source of the 20 T cell receptor beta chains below, sequenced in a study of beta chain features in type 1 diabetes. For these TCRs, the target antigens are not known. Study results and limitations: Patients with Type 1 diabetes showed moderately but significantly shorter TCRB CDR3s in all four CD4+ subsets.

All of the isolated RNA was reverse transcribed, so expressed TCRB transcripts were sequenced. Sequencing used immunoSEQ multiplex PCR; TCRdb keeps in-frame clones, though not all of them. The profile shows around 340,000 clones, approximately 9.9% of them singletons. Sequencing used central memory CD4+ T cells from blood. The origin of the receptors is a man younger than 40 with type 1 diabetes.

V gene TRBV5-1 combines with J gene TRBJ2-1; D is perhaps TRBD1 or TRBD2 (5 bases each). CDR3 length: 15 amino acids. Germline V CDR1 and CDR2: SGHRS, YFSETQ. The ends were cut back, 4 bases at V and 8 bases at J, with 19 bases in the middle. As DNA, the CDR3 is TGCGCCAGCAGCCTCACCGGGACGATGGGGGATGAGCAGTTCTTC. Its translation: CASSLTGTMGDEQFF.

This clone was seen more than once but under ten times. A much larger clone differs from this one at a single base, so this may be a read error. The V gene is TRBV27, the J gene TRBJ2-1, with D hard to call. The V gene lost 6 bases and the J gene lost 4 bases, with 4 bases spanning the gap. The CDR3 consists of 11 residues. Germline-derived CDR1 and CDR2 are MNHEY and SMNVEV (reference sequence). CDR3 region: CASSVYNEQFF. CDR3 sequence (DNA): TGTGCCAGCAGCGTTTACAATGAGCAGTTCTTC.

This clone has just a few counts. The chain joins TRBV5-1 to TRBJ2-7; TRBD1 might be the D (5 bases). Trimming removed 0 bases at V and 1 base at J, with 8 bases between. The CDR3 is made up of 14 amino acids. CDR1 is SGHRS, CDR2 YFSETQ, per germline. The CDR3 coding sequence is TGCGCCAGCAGCTTGGCGCCAGGGTCCTACGAGCAGTACTTC. It specifies CASSLAPGSYEQYF.

This chain's CDR3 is CASSQGQGSSYEQYF. CDR3 DNA sequence: TGTGCCAGCTCACAGGGACAGGGGAGCTCCTACGAGCAGTACTTC. The chain joins TRBV18 to TRBJ2-7, with TRBD1 matching over 10 bases. CDR1 is KGHSH, CDR2 LQKENI, per germline. The junction had 3 bases not matched to a gene; V was cut back by 4 bases and J by 0 bases. The CDR3 totals 15 residues.

This clone was observed a handful of times. The chain joins TRBV27 to TRBJ1-5; no reliable D call. The CDR3 is made up of 13 amino acids. Between the trimmed V and J ends, which lost 5 bases and 5 bases, there was a span of 10 bases. The germline V gene has CDR1 MNHEY and CDR2 SMNVEV (reference sequence). The CDR3 sequence is CASSAYSDQPQHF. CDR3 in DNA: TGTGCCAGCAGTGCCTACAGCGATCAGCCCCAGCATTTT.

The chain carries TRBV25-1 and TRBJ1-6, with unresolved D. The CDR3 totals 15 residues. Trimming took off 5 bases at V and 5 bases at J, with 13 bases between the two ends. Per the germline V gene, CDR1 is MGHDK and CDR2 is SYGVNS. Written as DNA, the CDR3 is TGTGCCAGCAGTTCACAGTGGACCAATAATTCACCCCTCCACTTT. It yields the protein CASSSQWTNNSPLHF.

There are a few counts of this clone. The chain recombines TRBV7-9 with TRBJ1-6, with D perhaps TRBD1 (5 bases). Trimming removed 8 bases at V and 10 bases at J, with 15 bases between. This CDR3 contains 13 residues. The germline CDR1 and CDR2 sequences are SEHNR and FQNEAQ (reference sequence). The CDR3 protein is CASDGADQSPLHF. CDR3 in DNA: TGTGCCAGCGACGGGGCCGATCAATCACCCCTCCACTTT.

In its sample, this clone was seen a few times. V gene TRBV7-2 combines with J gene TRBJ2-3; D remains ambiguous. Germline values: CDR1 SGHTA, CDR2 FQGNSA. The CDR3 runs to 16 residues. V dropped 4 bases and J dropped 2 bases, with 16 bases sitting between them. The CDR3 nucleotides read TGTGCCAGCAGCTCAGACTCGCCCCCTACCACAGATACGCAGTATTTT. Protein product: CASSSDSPPTTDTQYF. The full variable domain, in which reference TRBV7-2 and TRBJ2-3 provide the parts outside the CDR3, is GAGVSQSPSNKVTEKGKDVELRCDPISGHTALYWYRQSLGQGLEFLIYFQGNSAPDKSGLPSDRFSAERTGGSVSTLTIQRTQQEDSAVYLCASSSDSPPTTDTQYFGPGTRLTVL.

This clone was seen only a few times. The CDR3 sequence is CASSATGGSLHF. The CDR3 DNA follows: TGTGCCAGCAGTGCTACAGGGGGTTCTCTGCATTTT. The chain couples TRBV2 to TRBJ1-5, with 8 nucleotides matching TRBD1. The CDR3 is made up of 12 amino acids. Per germline, CDR1 SNHLY and CDR2 FYNNEI. V trimming: 4 bases; J trimming: 15 bases; junction bases outside the gene matches: 8.

This clone was observed a few times. The V and J genes are TRBV28 and TRBJ2-3; the match to TRBD2 covers 7 bases. The CDR3 covers 15 residues. Germline V lookup: CDR1 MDHEN, CDR2 SYDVKM. After removal of 5 bases from V and 0 bases from J, the junction contained 5 bases not matched to a gene. The CDR3 loop reads CASSLFGGSTDTQYF. In DNA form, the CDR3 reads TGTGCCAGCAGTCTCTTCGGGGGGAGCACAGATACGCAGTATTTT.

In its sample, this clone was seen a few times. J is TRBJ2-5 and V is TRBV7-2; 9 bases fit TRBD1. The CDR3 has 15 amino acids. Germline values: CDR1 SGHTA, CDR2 FQGNSA. The J segment lost 5 bases and the V segment lost 5 bases, leaving 9 bases of the junction unmatched. The CDR3 here is CASSMRTGEWETQYF. The CDR3 nucleotides read TGTGCCAGCAGCATGCGGACAGGGGAGTGGGAGACCCAGTACTTC.

This clone showed up just a few times. The chain uses TRBV9 and TRBJ2-1; D is uncertain. Germline CDR1 reads SGDLS; CDR2 reads YYNGEE. The CDR3 has 14 residues. V lost 1 base to trimming and J lost 6 bases, with 11 bases between them. As DNA, the CDR3 is TGTGCCAGCAGCGTAATTGGGATGAGCAATGAGCAGTTCTTC. Residues: CASSVIGMSNEQFF.

The chain couples TRBV5-1 to TRBJ2-7, with 10 positions matching TRBD1. The CDR3 runs to 15 residues. The V gene end was trimmed by 4 bases and the J gene end by 3 bases; junction bases not matched to a gene: 7. Germline CDR1 reads SGHRS; CDR2 reads YFSETQ. CDR3 protein: CASSPGQGNVYEQYF. CDR3 bases: TGCGCCAGCAGCCCGGGACAGGGGAACGTCTACGAGCAGTACTTC.

The rearrangement uses TRBV25-1 and TRBJ2-2; 11 bases are a match to TRBD1. Germline values: CDR1 MGHDK, CDR2 SYGVNS. CDR3 length: 14 residues. Trimming took 8 bases from V and 4 from J; bases not matched to a gene: 3. CDR3 in DNA: TGTGCCAGCCGGACAGGGGGCAGCACCGGGGAGCTGTTTTTT. Translated: CASRTGGSTGELFF.

In this sample, this clone turned up a few times. The V call is TRBV18, the J call TRBJ1-4, with TRBD1 matching 9 bases. Looked up from germline, CDR1 is KGHSH and CDR2 is LQKENI. V gave up 8 bases and J gave up 5 bases; unmatched junction bases: 9. The CDR3 runs 15 residues. The CDR3 DNA reads TGTGCCAGCAGCGGGTCCGGGACAGGGAATGAAAAACTGTTTTTT. This sequence encodes CASSGSGTGNEKLFF.

The chain couples TRBV11-2 to TRBJ2-1; D unclear. In germline, CDR1 is SGHAT, CDR2 FQNNGV. V gave up 5 bases and J gave up 6 bases, with 11 bases separating them. The CDR3 covers 13 residues. DNA for the CDR3: TGTGCCAGCAGCCGCTCCCACGGCAATGAGCAGTTCTTC. Protein: CASSRSHGNEQFF.

This clone was detected a few times. The rearrangement links TRBV28 to TRBJ2-7; TRBD1 aligns across 11 bases. The CDR3 loop spans 14 amino acids. Trimming cost V 6 bases and J 3 bases; bases outside gene matches: 4. Germline CDR1 reads MDHEN; CDR2 reads SYDVKM. Here the CDR3 reads CASSTDRGHYEQYF. In nucleotides, the CDR3 is TGTGCCAGCAGCACGGACAGGGGGCACTACGAGCAGTACTTC.

The chain carries TRBV9 and TRBJ2-1, with 7 positions matching TRBD2. The CDR3 covers 15 residues. Germline trimming cut 2 bases from V and 8 bases from J; bases unmatched to any gene: 10. The germline V gene encodes CDR1 SGDLS and CDR2 YYNGEE. This CDR3 reads CASSVSSSGWDEQFF. CDR3 DNA: TGTGCCAGCAGCGTCAGTTCTAGCGGTTGGGATGAGCAGTTCTTC.

The V call is TRBV10-3, the J call TRBJ2-3, with 8 bases that match TRBD2. Per germline, CDR1 ENHRY and CDR2 SYGVKD. The CDR3 extends over 17 amino acids. With 2 bases clipped from V and 1 base from J, the junction kept 8 bases outside the gene matches. CDR3 sequence reads: CAISEMNRGGGTDTQYF. CDR3 DNA sequence: TGTGCCATCAGTGAGATGAATCGGGGGGGAGGCACAGATACGCAGTATTTT.

The chain couples TRBV25-1 to TRBJ2-6, with D tentatively TRBD1 (5 bases). CDR3 length: 16 residues. The V and J ends lost 5 bases and 4 bases respectively, with 15 bases between them. CDR1 is MGHDK, CDR2 SYGVNS, per germline. For the CDR3, the DNA is TGTGCCAGCAGTCCCGACAGACCAGGCGGGGCCAACGTCCTGACTTTC. It yields the protein CASSPDRPGGANVLTF.